The present T cell receptor beta chain was sequenced within a study of persistence of HIV-infected CD4 T cells. The libraries were made with immunoSEQ version 4 in survey mode. Method: immunoSEQ multiplex PCR; TCRdb's copy keeps in-frame clones and lacks some. Among tens of thousands of clones listed, roughly 87% were seen once. Points from the study as a whole: Compared with CD3/CD28-stimulated cells, CMV- and Gag-responding cells showed lower TCRbeta richness. Degenerate expanded CDR3beta sequences were enriched among CMV- and Gag-responding cells. TCR oligoclonality correlated with proviral oligoclonality in the same sorted populations.

The stimulus was lysate of CMV-infected fibroblasts, about 10 ug/mL. CD40L/CD69 double-negative CD45RO-high memory CD4+ T cells were collected. About this clone: The antigen remains unidentified.

The TCR sequence derives from an adult woman with HIV who was CMV-seropositive. Sequenced here: CD4+ T cells sorted from PBMCs after approximately 20-hour stimulation, sampled from a patient who received antiretroviral therapy.

The CDR3 bases are TGTGCCAGCAGCGTAGGAATTGGGGATACGCAGTATTTT. Its translation: CASSVGIGDTQYF. V is TRBV9 and J is TRBJ2-3, with D uncertain. Germline V gene data show CDR1 as SGDLS and CDR2 as YYNGEE. The CDR3 extends over 13 amino acids. The ends were cut back, 0 bases at V and 6 bases at J, with 8 bases in the middle.